The T cell receptor (beta chain) described here comes from a study of blood T cell repertoires in COVID-19. The overall study: Collection of acute and convalescent COVID-19 samples took place in the United States, Italy and Spain.

Original processing methods: Estimated nucleated cell counts came from reference gene primer amplification. The protocol was immunoSEQ multiplex PCR, while the TCRdb copy is restricted to in-frame clones and leaves out a portion. D and trimming come from the DNA, and the V and J calls and clone size come from that table. The profile shows fewer than 200,000 clones, around 78% of them singletons. CDR1 is SNHLY, CDR2 FYNNEI, per germline. Trimming stripped 2 bases from V and 2 bases from J, with 9 bases between. The CDR3 is 14 residues long. Sequenced sample: PBMCs or T cells enriched from blood (not recorded which). This TCR derives from a woman aged 50 to 65 who had recovered from COVID-19. The chain has TRBV2 and TRBJ2-5, with D possibly TRBD1 on 6 matching bases. The CDR3 here is CASSERRGQETQYF. CDR3 sequence (DNA): TGTGCCAGCAGTGAACGCAGGGGACAAGAGACCCAGTACTTC.